A single sample gave rise to the 10 T cell receptor beta chains below, sequenced in a study of CD8 T cells in ankylosing spondylitis. TCRdb used MiXCR to reprocess the 5' RACE reads, holding one entry per CDR3 protein. The repertoire holds 200,000 to 250,000 distinct CDR3 sequences, with roughly 32% as singletons. Sequenced sample: blood, either unsorted or a sorted T cell fraction (not recorded which). Source of these receptors: a male donor with ankylosing spondylitis or in good health (not recorded which).

V usage is TRBV5-1 and J usage is TRBJ2-3; D uncertain. With 2 bases removed from V and 1 base from J, the gap between germline ends came to 5 bases. Germline V CDR1 and CDR2: SGHRS, YFSETQ. CDR3 length: 13 residues. In nucleotides, the CDR3 is TGCGCCAGCAGCTTCACGGGCACAGATACGCAGTATTTT. Its translation: CASSFTGTDTQYF.

This clonotype has more than one count but fewer than ten. This sequence joins TRBV18 and TRBJ2-5; maybe TRBD1 (5 bases). This CDR3 spans 15 amino acids. The germline V gene encodes CDR1 KGHSH and CDR2 LQKENI. V was cut by 0 bases and J by 5 bases, with 13 bases left in between. The CDR3 nucleotides are TGTGCCAGCTCACCACCGGCAGGGATGTACGAGACCCAGTACTTC. This encodes CASSPPAGMYETQYF.

The rearrangement uses TRBV2 and TRBJ2-3; unclear D gene. CDR1 is SNHLY, CDR2 FYNNEI, per germline. The length of the CDR3 is 13 residues. The V gene lost 3 bases and the J gene lost 7 bases, with 11 bases spanning the gap. CDR3 DNA sequence: TGTGCCAGCAGTGATGACGATACTCATACGCAGTATTTT. It codes for CASSDDDTHTQYF.

V usage is TRBV4-1 and J usage is TRBJ1-5, with D possibly matching TRBD1 (6 bases). Germline loops: CDR1 MGHRA, CDR2 YSYEKL. V gave up 1 base and J gave up 7 bases, with 17 bases separating them. This CDR3 region has 16 residues. CDR3 nucleotide sequence: TGCGCCAGCAGCCAAGGCCCCCCGGGGGCAGGACAGCCCCAGCATTTT. Translating it yields CASSQGPPGAGQPQHF.

In this sample, this clonotype turned up many times. The rearrangement uses TRBV10-3 and TRBJ1-3, with 8 bases identical to TRBD1. Germline CDR1 is ENHRY and CDR2 is SYGVKD. V lost 7 bases, J lost 2 bases, and 4 bases stayed unmatched. The CDR3 spans 14 residues. The CDR3 DNA reads as TGTGCCATCAAAGACAGGGGACCTGGAAACACCATATATTTT. Protein: CAIKDRGPGNTIYF.

The DNA for the CDR3 is TGTGCCAGCGCTAGTCTAGCGGGGGCCTACGAGCAGTACTTC. Translation gives CASASLAGAYEQYF. The chain recombines TRBV28 with TRBJ2-7; 10 bases line up with TRBD2. V lost 8 bases to trimming and J lost 2 bases; unmatched junction nucleotides: 6. Germline-derived CDR1 and CDR2 are MDHEN and SYDVKM. This CDR3 comprises 14 residues. The full variable domain, with the rest looked up from reference TRBV28 and TRBJ2-7, is DVKVTQSSRYLVKRTGEKVFLECVQDMDHENMFWYRQDPGLGLRLIYFSYDVKMKEKGDIPEGYSVSREKKERFSLILESASTNQTSMYLCASASLAGAYEQYFGPGTRLTVT.

In this sample, this clonotype turned up many times. This chain links TRBV6-5 with TRBJ2-7; perhaps TRBD1 as D (5 bases). The CDR3 is 15 residues long. Germline V lookup: CDR1 MNHEY, CDR2 SVGAGI. The ends were cut back, 0 bases at V and 5 bases at J, with 14 bases in the middle. The CDR3 sequence: CASSYSTQGTHEQYF. The CDR3 DNA reads as TGTGCCAGCAGTTACTCGACCCAGGGAACTCACGAGCAGTACTTC.

This clonotype occurred a few times. V and J are TRBV12-3 or TRBV12-4 and TRBJ2-7, with D perhaps TRBD1 (6 bases). The CDR3 runs to 16 residues. The V end lost 5 bases, the J end lost 0 bases, and 17 bases lay between the germline ends. The CDR3 DNA reads TGTGCCAGCAGTCCAGCCCGGGACATTTACTCCTACGAGCAGTACTTC. This sequence encodes CASSPARDIYSYEQYF.

V and J are TRBV3-1 and TRBJ2-7; 9 bases fit TRBD1. CDR1 is LGHDT and CDR2 is YNNKEL in the germline V gene (reference sequence). Unmatched junction bases numbered 8, after V lost 0 bases and J lost 5 bases. The CDR3 has 16 residues. The CDR3 sequence: CASSQEWTGAVDEQYF. The CDR3 bases are TGTGCCAGCAGCCAAGAGTGGACAGGGGCAGTGGACGAGCAGTACTTC.

This clonotype was picked up a small number of times. The chain links TRBV6-5 to TRBJ1-1; possibly TRBD1 for D (5 bases). The CDR3 has 15 amino acids. Trimming cost V 0 bases and J 4 bases, with 12 bases left between them. CDR1 and CDR2 from the germline V gene are MNHEY and SVGAGI. Here the CDR3 DNA reads TGTGCCAGCAGTTACTCCCCTGGGGGAAGCACTGAAGCTTTCTTT. Amino acid sequence: CASSYSPGGSTEAFF.